The 30 T cell receptor beta chains below all came from one sample that was sequenced in a study of shared clonotypes between healthy human individuals. Measured with immunoSEQ multiplex PCR; TCRdb has only the in-frame clones, and not every one. The repertoire includes about 470,000 clones, roughly 83% of them detected once, and under 15% sits in the top ten. The sample comprised PBMCs. These receptors were taken from a woman in her 40s in good health. Some clones in this sample may be carry-over from other donors' samples.

CDR3 sequence: CASSSGASYGYTF. CDR3 sequence (DNA): TGTGCCAGCTCTTCGGGAGCAAGCTATGGCTACACCTTC. The V and J genes are TRBV18 and TRBJ1-2; D is unclear. Trimming removed 6 bases from V and 4 bases from J, with 12 bases in between. The CDR3 extends over 13 amino acids. Germline V gene data show CDR1 as KGHSH and CDR2 as LQKENI.

This clone was recorded only once. The rearrangement joins TRBV2 to TRBJ2-1; D call uncertain. V was trimmed by 6 bases and J by 4 bases, leaving 25 bases between them. CDR3 length: 18 amino acids. Germline loops: CDR1 SNHLY, CDR2 FYNNEI. The CDR3 DNA reads TGTGCCAGCAGAGACCCCAACCGTAGAAGTTCTTCGTACAATGAGCAGTTCTTC. Protein: CASRDPNRRSSSYNEQFF.

This clone was counted a few times. The rearrangement uses TRBV28 and TRBJ2-5; TRBD2 aligns across 16 bases. The V and J ends lost 5 bases and 6 bases, in that order; junction bases with no gene match: 9. CDR3 size: 17 residues. From germline, CDR1 is MDHEN and CDR2 SYDVKM. CDR3 residues: CASSRPGLAGGRKTQYF. CDR3 DNA sequence: TGTGCCAGCAGTCGTCCGGGACTAGCGGGAGGGCGGAAGACCCAGTACTTC.

The count of this clone is one. The chain recombines TRBV2 with TRBJ2-5; no clear D. Per germline, CDR1 SNHLY and CDR2 FYNNEI. V lost 7 bases to trimming and J lost 2 bases, with 2 bases between them. The CDR3 is 10 amino acids. In DNA, the CDR3 is TGTGCCAGCAAACAAGAGACCCAGTACTTC. It is translated as CASKQETQYF.

The CDR3 spells CASSDPDRGYTF. CDR3 nucleotide sequence: TGTGCCAGCAGTGACCCCGACAGGGGCTACACCTTC. This chain links TRBV2 with TRBJ1-2; TRBD1 might be the D (6 bases). V was cut by 3 bases and J by 8 bases, with 10 bases left in between. Germline V lookup: CDR1 SNHLY, CDR2 FYNNEI. The length of the CDR3 is 12 residues.

The table lists this clone with a count of one. The rearrangement links TRBV21-1 to TRBJ2-1; the D call of TRBD2 is as the table states it, not checked on the DNA. TRBV21-1 is a known pseudogene. CDR3 length equals 13 residues. This chain's CDR3 is CASIRSGDNEQFF. CDR3 coding DNA: TGTGCCAGCATAAGGTCGGGAGACAATGAGCAGTTCTTC.

The chain has TRBV1 and TRBJ2-2; no DNA check was done on the table's D call, TRBD2. TRBV1 is shown as a pseudogene. This CDR3 is built from 16 residues. CDR3 bases: TGCACCAGCAGCCAGAACGTGCGGGAGGGCATCGAGGAGCTGTTTTTT. Protein sequence: CTSSQNVREGIEELFF.

V usage is TRBV6-1 and J usage is TRBJ2-1; D unresolved. Trimming pared 11 bases from V and 2 bases from J, leaving 19 bases between. The V gene's germline CDR1 is MNHNS and CDR2 SASEGT. The length of the CDR3 is 15 residues. CDR3 in amino acids: CALSRDPGTYNEQFF. DNA for the CDR3: TGTGCCCTTAGTAGAGACCCGGGCACCTACAATGAGCAGTTCTTC.

The chain combines TRBV30 with TRBJ2-3; 9 bases are shared with TRBD2. Germline CDR1 GTSNPN, CDR2 SVGIG (reference sequence). The junction had 8 bases not matched to a gene; V was cut back by 2 bases and J by 5 bases. The CDR3 consists of 15 residues. The CDR3 sequence is CAWSLLAGKGDTQYF. CDR3 nucleotide sequence: TGTGCCTGGAGTTTGCTAGCGGGAAAGGGAGATACGCAGTATTTT.

This clone was detected only once. This sequence joins TRBV27 and TRBJ2-5; D is possibly TRBD1 (5 bases). Trimming removed 5 bases from V and 5 bases from J, with 9 bases in between. Germline CDR1 is MNHEY and CDR2 is SMNVEV (reference sequence). The CDR3 has 12 amino acids. DNA of the CDR3: TGTGCCAGCAGTCAGGACATTGAGACCCAGTACTTC. Its translation: CASSQDIETQYF.

In this sample, this clone turned up a few times. This sequence joins TRBV6-1 and TRBJ1-2; D is possibly TRBD1 (5 bases). Germline CDR1 MNHNS, CDR2 SASEGT. Trimming removed 2 bases from V and 7 bases from J, with 20 bases in between. The CDR3 has 16 residues. CDR3 protein: CASSEMGLRGAAGYTF. In nucleotides, the CDR3 is TGTGCCAGCAGTGAAATGGGGTTAAGGGGAGCGGCTGGCTACACCTTC.

The rearrangement links TRBV19 to TRBJ1-1, with 11 bases aligning to TRBD1. The germline V gene has CDR1 LNHDA and CDR2 SQIVND (reference sequence). Trimming took 4 bases from V and 2 from J; bases not matched to a gene: 9. The CDR3 has 17 residues. The CDR3 bases are TGTGCCAGTAGTAAGGACAGGGGGCGAGGAGGAAACACTGAAGCTTTCTTT. It codes for CASSKDRGRGGNTEAFF.

To note about this clone: Mismatch with germline at one junction end may stem from a read error. The V call is TRBV11-3, the J call TRBJ2-3; the match to TRBD2 covers 9 bases. This CDR3 contains 14 residues. Germline CDR1 SGHNT, CDR2 YENEEA. The CDR3 is CAGSLGGRADTQYF. The CDR3 DNA reads as TGTGCCGGCAGCTTAGGCGGGAGGGCGGATACGCAGTATTTT. The complete variable domain, with remaining parts taken from reference TRBV11-3 and TRBJ2-3, reads EAGVVQSPRYKIIEKKQPVAFWCNPISGHNTLYWYLQNLGQGPELLIRYENEEAVDDSQLPKDRFSAERLKGVDSTLKIQPAELGDSAVYLCAGSLGGRADTQYFGPGTRLTVL.

The chain combines TRBV7-2 with TRBJ1-6; 7 bases align to TRBD1. The CDR3 has 14 residues. Germline CDR1 reads SGHTA; CDR2 reads FQGNSA. V gave up 5 bases and J gave up 10 bases; unmatched junction bases: 8. The CDR3 DNA sequence: TGTGCCAGCAGCAAACAGGGGTTAGGGTCACCCCTCCACTTT. Translation: CASSKQGLGSPLHF. Variable domain in full (rest from reference TRBV7-2 and TRBJ1-6): GAGVSQSPSNKVTEKGKDVELRCDPISGHTALYWYRQSLGQGLEFLIYFQGNSAPDKSGLPSDRFSAERTGGSVSTLTIQRTQQEDSAVYLCASSKQGLGSPLHFGNGTRLTVT.

This clone occurred once. Its ends do not fully match the called genes, so a read error is possible. The chain combines TRBV5-8 with TRBJ2-5, with D perhaps TRBD2 (6 bases). The DNA end favors TRBJ2-7, so the J call may be wrong. The V gene's germline CDR1 is SGHTS and CDR2 YDEGEE. The CDR3 has 16 residues. The CDR3 sequence is CASSQGLSGLRAEQYF. The CDR3 DNA sequence: TGCGCCAGCAGCCAGGGATTATCGGGACTCCGGGCCGAGCAGTACTTC.

The chain has TRBV5-1 and TRBJ1-4, with TRBD1 as a possible D gene (5 bases). V was clipped by 0 bases and J by 6 bases, with 6 bases between them. Germline V gene data show CDR1 as SGHRS and CDR2 as YFSETQ. This CDR3 spans 13 amino acids. The CDR3 loop reads CASSLETDEKLFF. As DNA, the CDR3 is TGCGCCAGCAGCTTGGAGACAGATGAAAAACTGTTTTTT.

The rearrangement joins TRBV7-7 to TRBJ2-2; D may be TRBD1 (6 bases). Germline values: CDR1 SSHAT, CDR2 FNYEAQ (reference sequence). The CDR3 has 14 residues. V was pared by 5 bases and J by 5 bases, with 12 bases between. The CDR3 spells CASSKTGITGELFF. DNA of the CDR3: TGTGCCAGCAGCAAAACAGGGATAACCGGGGAGCTGTTTTTT.

This clone was seen only a few times. This chain joins TRBV19 and TRBJ2-1, with D uncertain. From germline, CDR1 is LNHDA and CDR2 SQIVND (reference sequence). V was trimmed by 1 base and J by 3 bases, leaving 7 bases between them. This CDR3 region has 14 residues. CDR3 DNA sequence: TGTGCCAGTAGTATAGCTGGGGACTACAATGAGCAGTTCTTC. This translates into CASSIAGDYNEQFF.

J is TRBJ1-1 and V is TRBV27, with D tentatively TRBD1 (5 bases). Trimming left V 3 bases short and J 1 base short, with 15 bases between. The CDR3 sequence is 16 residues long. Germline V gene data show CDR1 as MNHEY and CDR2 as SMNVEV (reference sequence). CDR3 sequence reads: CASSFLSGRANTEAFF. The CDR3 region has the DNA TGTGCCAGCAGTTTTTTATCGGGCAGGGCGAACACTGAAGCTTTCTTT.

The CDR3 is CAWTWTGGPYEQYF. The CDR3, as DNA: TGTGCCTGGACTTGGACAGGGGGCCCCTACGAGCAGTACTTC. The J gene is TRBJ2-7, the V gene TRBV30; TRBD1 agrees at 11 bases. The CDR3 sequence is 14 residues long. The V segment lost 4 bases and the J segment 2 bases; nucleotides outside the gene matches: 4. The V gene's germline CDR1 is GTSNPN and CDR2 SVGIG (reference sequence). Filled out from reference TRBV30 and TRBJ2-7, the complete variable domain reads SQTIHQWPATLVQPVGSPLSLECTVEGTSNPNLYWYRQAAGRGLQLLFYSVGIGQISSEVPQNLSASRPQDRQFILSSKKLLLSDSGFYLCAWTWTGGPYEQYFGPGTRLTVT.

This clone has just one count. A read error is the likely source, as a far larger clone sits one nucleotide away. J is TRBJ1-5 and V is TRBV21-1; the table's D call, TRBD1, has no DNA check behind it. TRBV21-1 is labeled a pseudogene. The length of the CDR3 is 19 residues. CDR3 nucleotide sequence: TGTGCCAGAAGCAAAGTGGGGACAGGGGTAGTATTGGGCAATCAGCCCCAGCATTTT. Translated: CARSKVGTGVVLGNQPQHF.

The chain is built from TRBV28 and TRBJ2-1; D possibly corresponds to TRBD1 (6 bases). The V end lost 3 bases, the J end lost 2 bases, and 11 bases lay between the germline ends. CDR1 and CDR2 from the germline V gene are MDHEN and SYDVKM. The CDR3 sequence is 15 residues long. CDR3 bases: TGTGCCAGCAGTTTTTGGGGGACAACCTACAATGAGCAGTTCTTC. It codes for CASSFWGTTYNEQFF. Combining the CDR3 with reference TRBV28 and TRBJ2-1 gives the whole variable domain DVKVTQSSRYLVKRTGEKVFLECVQDMDHENMFWYRQDPGLGLRLIYFSYDVKMKEKGDIPEGYSVSREKKERFSLILESASTNQTSMYLCASSFWGTTYNEQFFGPGTRLTVL.

The V and J genes are TRBV5-4 and TRBJ2-3, with D perhaps matching TRBD1 (6 bases). The CDR3 sequence is 13 residues long. V dropped 7 bases and J dropped 14 bases, with 23 bases sitting between them. Germline assignment: CDR1 SGHNT and CDR2 YYREEE (reference sequence). The CDR3, as DNA: TGTGCCAGCCGTATAGGGGGTCAGGTCAGCTTGTATTTT. This sequence encodes CASRIGGQVSLYF.

The chain recombines TRBV7-9 with TRBJ1-1; possibly TRBD1 for D (5 bases). The CDR3 has 15 amino acids. V gave up 5 bases and J gave up 7 bases, with 20 bases separating them. Germline-derived CDR1 and CDR2 are SEHNR and FQNEAQ (reference sequence). CDR3 loop: CASSGRVFGSGEAFF. In DNA, the CDR3 is TGTGCCAGCAGCGGCAGGGTTTTTGGGAGTGGTGAAGCTTTCTTT. Together with reference TRBV7-9 and TRBJ1-1, the CDR3 gives the full variable domain: DTGVSQNPRHKITKRGQNVTFRCDPISEHNRLYWYRQTLGQGPEFLTYFQNEAQLEKSRLLSDRFSAERPKGSFSTLEIQRTEQGDSAMYLCASSGRVFGSGEAFFGQGTRLTVV.

V gene TRBV27 combines with J gene TRBJ2-2; 9 nucleotides agree with TRBD1. The CDR3 is made up of 18 amino acids. CDR1 and CDR2 (germline): MNHEY, SMNVEV (reference sequence). V lost 3 bases, J lost 5 bases, and 13 bases stayed unmatched. The CDR3 sequence: CASSFPRPGQGETGELFF. The CDR3 nucleotides are TGTGCCAGCAGTTTCCCTCGGCCGGGACAGGGCGAAACCGGGGAGCTGTTTTTT.

The chain has TRBV18 and TRBJ1-5; 8 bases are shared with TRBD1. V trimming: 2 bases; J trimming: 6 bases; junction bases outside the gene matches: 3. Germline V gene data show CDR1 as KGHSH and CDR2 as LQKENI. The CDR3 runs to 14 residues. CDR3 region: CASSPGQGFQPQHF. The CDR3 DNA sequence: TGTGCCAGCTCACCAGGACAGGGTTTTCAGCCCCAGCATTTT.

The V call is TRBV2, the J call TRBJ2-7, with a weak D call TRBD2 (6 bases). CDR3 length equals 15 residues. In germline, CDR1 is SNHLY, CDR2 FYNNEI. V was trimmed by 3 bases and J by 6 bases, leaving 18 bases between them. Here the CDR3 DNA reads TGTGCCAGCAGTGATGTCCGGACTAAACTAGGCGAGCAGTACTTC. Protein product: CASSDVRTKLGEQYF.

The chain joins TRBV7-3 to TRBJ1-1; D gene ambiguous. V was pared by 4 bases and J by 4 bases, with 10 bases between. The CDR3 length is 13 residues. Germline assignment: CDR1 SGHTA and CDR2 FQGTGA. As DNA, the CDR3 is TGTGCCAGCAGCTCCCTGGATGGCACTGAAGCTTTCTTT. Translated: CASSSLDGTEAFF.

The CDR3 nucleotides read TGTGCCAGCAGTGTCGGGACAGGGCCGAGCTCTGGGGCCAACGTCCTGACTTTC. Translated: CASSVGTGPSSGANVLTF. This rearrangement joins TRBV28 to TRBJ2-6, with 9 bases matching TRBD1. Germline loops: CDR1 MDHEN, CDR2 SYDVKM. Trimming cost V 5 bases and J 0 bases; bases outside gene matches: 8. This CDR3 is 18 amino acids long.

This sequence joins TRBV18 and TRBJ2-3; 8 nucleotides line up with TRBD2. The germline V gene has CDR1 KGHSH and CDR2 LQKENI. Trimming at V came to 1 base and at J to 2 bases, leaving 5 bases not matched to a gene. This CDR3 spans 16 amino acids. CDR3 residues: CASSPRLAGTTDTQYF. CDR3 nucleotides: TGTGCCAGCTCACCACGGTTAGCGGGGACCACAGATACGCAGTATTTT.